These 24 T cell receptor beta chains originate from one sample sequenced in a study of identical twins. TCRdb reprocessed the 5' RACE reads via MiXCR and lists one record per CDR3 protein. The sample holds 1.5 million to 2 million distinct CDR3 sequences; roughly 35% are singletons and the top ten take around 0.25%. The sample consisted of cord blood. Receptor source: a newborn girl in good health.

The V call is TRBV28, the J call TRBJ2-6; possibly TRBD1 or TRBD2 for D (5 bases each). The CDR3 runs 19 residues. Germline loops: CDR1 MDHEN, CDR2 SYDVKM. The germline V and J ends were trimmed by 2 bases and 0 bases, with 17 bases remaining between them. The CDR3 DNA reads TGTGCCAGCAGTTTACCACTACCGGGACGCCTCTCTGGGGCCAACGTCCTGACTTTC. Its translation: CASSLPLPGRLSGANVLTF.

This clonotype was seen a few times. The V gene is TRBV10-3, the J gene TRBJ1-1; no definite D call. The CDR3 spans 14 residues. Germline V CDR1 and CDR2: ENHRY, SYGVKD. Between the trimmed V and J ends, which lost 6 bases and 3 bases, there was a span of 14 bases. As DNA, the CDR3 is TGTGCCATCAGGGCCCGGGTGCTGGACACTGAAGCTTTCTTT. Translated, it gives CAIRARVLDTEAFF.

Ten or more counts support this clonotype. This chain joins TRBV27 and TRBJ1-2; 7 bases match TRBD1. The CDR3 runs to 15 residues. The V and J ends lost 1 base and 6 bases, in that order; junction bases with no gene match: 8. Germline V lookup: CDR1 MNHEY, CDR2 SMNVEV (reference sequence). For the CDR3, the DNA is TGTGCCAGCAGTTTATTACCCGACAGGGCGCATGGCTACACCTTC. It yields the protein CASSLLPDRAHGYTF.

The chain combines TRBV20-1 with TRBJ2-7, with TRBD2 matching over 8 bases. Germline assignment: CDR1 DFQATT and CDR2 SNEGSKA (reference sequence). V lost 3 bases to trimming and J lost 2 bases; unmatched junction nucleotides: 15. This CDR3 has 17 amino acids. As DNA, the CDR3 is TGCAGTGCTAGGTGGGGTAGCGGGAACGGTGGACCCTACGAGCAGTACTTC. As protein: CSARWGSGNGGPYEQYF.

The chain uses TRBV12-3 or TRBV12-4 and TRBJ2-5; D possibly matches TRBD1 or TRBD2 (7 bases each). The J call may be wrong; the DNA end is better matched by TRBJ2-7. This CDR3 is built from 14 residues. The CDR3 DNA follows: TGTGCCAGCGGCAGCGGGACAGCGCCAATCGAGCAGTACTTC. Protein sequence: CASGSGTAPIEQYF.

This chain joins TRBV3-1 and TRBJ2-7; D possibly corresponds to TRBD1 (6 bases). Trimming pared 8 bases from V and 7 bases from J, leaving 12 bases between. The CDR3 runs to 11 residues. Per germline, CDR1 LGHDT and CDR2 YNNKEL (reference sequence). As DNA, the CDR3 is TGTGCCAGCTGTAGGGACAATGAGCAGTACTTC. Translation gives CASCRDNEQYF.

The chain recombines TRBV29-1 with TRBJ2-7; 11 bases are shared with TRBD1. With 5 bases clipped from V and 2 bases from J, the junction kept 5 bases outside the gene matches. The CDR3 is made up of 14 amino acids. In germline, CDR1 is SQVTM, CDR2 ANQGSEA. The CDR3 is CSVPGQGGPYEQYF. As DNA, the CDR3 is TGCAGCGTTCCGGGACAGGGGGGGCCCTACGAGCAGTACTTC.

The chain combines TRBV25-1 with TRBJ1-3, with D maybe TRBD1 (5 bases). The CDR3 loop spans 15 amino acids. The germline V gene has CDR1 MGHDK and CDR2 SYGVNS. Trimming pared 3 bases from V and 2 bases from J, leaving 11 bases between. CDR3 DNA: TGTGCCAGCAGTGATTGGCGGGGGACTGGAAACACCATATATTTT. This encodes CASSDWRGTGNTIYF. Drawing the rest from reference TRBV25-1 and TRBJ1-3, the complete variable domain is EADIYQTPRYLVIGTGKKITLECSQTMGHDKMYWYQQDPGMELHLIHYSYGVNSTEKGDLSSESTVSRIRTEHFPLTLESARPSHTSQYLCASSDWRGTGNTIYFGEGSWLTVV.

This chain joins TRBV7-2 and TRBJ1-1; D might be TRBD1 (5 bases). Germline values: CDR1 SGHTA, CDR2 FQGNSA. V lost 1 base and J lost 0, with 12 bases in between. CDR3 length equals 16 residues. DNA of the CDR3: TGTGCCAGCAGCTTAGGATCGGGGCCCATGAACACTGAAGCTTTCTTT. The encoded protein is CASSLGSGPMNTEAFF. Combining the CDR3 with reference TRBV7-2 and TRBJ1-1 gives the whole variable domain GAGVSQSPSNKVTEKGKDVELRCDPISGHTALYWYRQSLGQGLEFLIYFQGNSAPDKSGLPSDRFSAERTGGSVSTLTIQRTQQEDSAVYLCASSLGSGPMNTEAFFGQGTRLTVV.

The rearrangement links TRBV27 to TRBJ2-1; no definite D call. V was pared by 3 bases and J by 4 bases, with 10 bases between. Germline V gives CDR1 MNHEY, CDR2 SMNVEV (reference sequence). CDR3 length: 14 amino acids. The DNA for the CDR3 is TGTGCCAGCAGTTTCCTCCCCGGTTACAATGAGCAGTTCTTC. Its protein product is CASSFLPGYNEQFF.

The chain links TRBV4-2 to TRBJ1-3; D is possibly TRBD1 (6 bases). V gave up 3 bases and J gave up 0 bases, with 15 bases separating them. This CDR3 is built from 17 residues. Germline V gene lookup returns CDR1 LGHNA and CDR2 YNFKEQ. The CDR3 DNA sequence: TGTGCCAGCAGCCAGGGAGGGGGGCTCTTCTCTGGAAACACCATATATTTT. Protein: CASSQGGGLFSGNTIYF.

This clonotype turned up a few times. The chain recombines TRBV12-3 or TRBV12-4 with TRBJ2-5; D might be TRBD2 (6 bases). Trimming removed 3 bases from V and 4 bases from J, with 12 bases in between. This CDR3 has 14 amino acids. CDR3 DNA: TGTGCCAGCAGTTTCGTTACCGGGGGAGAGACCCAGTACTTC. As protein: CASSFVTGGETQYF.

This clonotype has only a few counts. The genes are TRBV9 and TRBJ2-3; D gene ambiguous. V shed 5 bases and J shed 2 bases, with 15 bases lying between them. Germline V gene lookup returns CDR1 SGDLS and CDR2 YYNGEE. This CDR3 comprises 15 residues. In nucleotides, the CDR3 is TGTGCCAGCAGTGTTGGCGGCGGATTCACAGATACGCAGTATTTT. This gives the protein CASSVGGGFTDTQYF.

This clonotype occurred a few times. The chain recombines TRBV25-1 with TRBJ1-2; D may be TRBD1 (5 bases). V lost 3 bases and J 3 bases, leaving 17 bases between the germline ends. The germline V gene encodes CDR1 MGHDK and CDR2 SYGVNS. This CDR3 region has 16 residues. The CDR3: CASSDPGAGEYYGYTF. The DNA for the CDR3 is TGTGCCAGCAGTGACCCTGGGGCCGGGGAGTACTATGGCTACACCTTC.

V usage is TRBV6-1 and J usage is TRBJ2-1, with 15 bases that match TRBD2. Per the germline V gene, CDR1 is MNHNS and CDR2 is SASEGT. J lost 4 bases, V lost 5 bases, and 6 bases had no gene match. The CDR3 length is 17 residues. The DNA for the CDR3 is TGTGCCAGCAGTCCGGGACTAGCGGGGGGTGTATACAATGAGCAGTTCTTC. Translation gives CASSPGLAGGVYNEQFF.

A word on this clonotype: A far larger clone lies a single base away; this is likely a read error. The chain carries TRBV12-3 or TRBV12-4 and TRBJ2-7, with D perhaps TRBD1 (6 bases). V dropped 4 bases and J dropped 0 bases, with 10 bases sitting between them. This CDR3 region has 14 residues. The CDR3 DNA sequence: TGTGCCAGCAGTTGGGGGACAAACTCCTACGAGCAGTACTTC. Its translation: CASSWGTNSYEQYF.

In DNA form, the CDR3 reads TGCAGCGTTGAAAAAGTCATTGGGACAGGGGGCTATGGCTACACCTTC. Translated, it gives CSVEKVIGTGGYGYTF. V is TRBV29-1 and J is TRBJ1-2, with 11 nucleotides matching TRBD1. Germline assignment: CDR1 SQVTM and CDR2 ANQGSEA. Losses at the gene ends were 2 bases for V and 4 bases for J; bases not matched to a gene: 9. The CDR3 has 16 amino acids.

This clonotype was seen many times. The chain employs TRBV5-1 and TRBJ1-1; D not resolved. The CDR3 extends over 14 amino acids. Trimming stripped 1 base from V and 2 bases from J, with 9 bases between. Germline V gene data show CDR1 as SGHRS and CDR2 as YFSETQ. The CDR3 region has the DNA TGCGCCAGCAGCTTGATACGGGGAAACACTGAAGCTTTCTTT. As protein: CASSLIRGNTEAFF.

This clonotype was recorded a few times. The genes are TRBV6-6 and TRBJ1-6; D possibly corresponds to TRBD1 (6 bases). The V end lost 6 bases, the J end lost 10 bases, and 16 bases lay between the germline ends. The length of the CDR3 is 14 residues. Looked up from germline, CDR1 is MNHNY and CDR2 is SVGAGI (reference sequence). CDR3 sequence reads: CASSSRGGFSPLHF. The CDR3 nucleotides read TGTGCCAGCAGCTCCAGGGGAGGCTTCTCACCCCTCCACTTT.

This chain uses TRBV6-1 with TRBJ2-7; tentative D call: TRBD1 (5 bases). Germline assignment: CDR1 MNHNS and CDR2 SASEGT. V lost 4 bases, J lost 9 bases, and 19 bases lay in between. This CDR3 region has 14 residues. In DNA, the CDR3 is TGTGCCAGCAGTGCCAAAGGCGTGGGGCTAAGGCAGTACTTC. Protein sequence: CASSAKGVGLRQYF.

This clonotype has a single count. The chain employs TRBV4-1 and TRBJ2-2, with D perhaps matching TRBD1 (6 bases). This CDR3 has 18 residues. Per germline, CDR1 MGHRA and CDR2 YSYEKL. The V gene lost 1 base and the J gene lost 0 bases, with 15 bases spanning the gap. The CDR3 region has the DNA TGCGCCAGCAGCCAAGTTGGGTTAGGACAGCCGAACACCGGGGAGCTGTTTTTT. Encoded protein: CASSQVGLGQPNTGELFF.

The rearrangement uses TRBV18 and TRBJ1-1; D gene unclear. The ends were cut back, 2 bases at V and 4 bases at J, with 11 bases in the middle. The CDR3 runs 14 residues. Germline assignment: CDR1 KGHSH and CDR2 LQKENI. The CDR3 coding sequence is TGTGCCAGCTCACCATTCTCCGGGCTCACTGAAGCTTTCTTT. Amino acid sequence: CASSPFSGLTEAFF.

This chain joins TRBV18 and TRBJ2-3; 9 bases align to TRBD1. Germline trimming cut 2 bases from V and 2 bases from J; bases unmatched to any gene: 5. Germline lookup yields CDR1 KGHSH and CDR2 LQKENI. The CDR3 totals 16 residues. CDR3 loop: CASSPWGQGLTDTQYF. For the CDR3, the DNA is TGTGCCAGCTCACCATGGGGACAGGGCCTCACAGATACGCAGTATTTT.

Only a few counts were recorded for this clonotype. The chain couples TRBV28 to TRBJ2-1; 8 bases align to TRBD2. This CDR3 spans 16 amino acids. Germline V gene sequence: CDR1 MDHEN, CDR2 SYDVKM. Unmatched junction bases numbered 13, after V lost 4 bases and J lost 8 bases. CDR3 loop: CASSSGGASRRDEQFF. Written as DNA, the CDR3 is TGTGCCAGCAGTTCCGGGGGGGCTAGCCGTCGCGATGAGCAGTTCTTC.